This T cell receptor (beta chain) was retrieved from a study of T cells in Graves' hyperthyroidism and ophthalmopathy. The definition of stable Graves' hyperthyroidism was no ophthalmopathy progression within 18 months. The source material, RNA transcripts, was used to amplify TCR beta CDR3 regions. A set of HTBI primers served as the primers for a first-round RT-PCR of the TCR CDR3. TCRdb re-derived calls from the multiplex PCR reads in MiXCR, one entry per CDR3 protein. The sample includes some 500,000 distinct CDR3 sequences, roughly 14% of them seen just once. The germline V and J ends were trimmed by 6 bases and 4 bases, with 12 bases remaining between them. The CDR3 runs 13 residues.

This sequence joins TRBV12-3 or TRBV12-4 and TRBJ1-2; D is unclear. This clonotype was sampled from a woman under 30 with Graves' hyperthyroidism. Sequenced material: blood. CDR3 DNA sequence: TGTGCCAGCAGCCTGCGGTTATTCTATGGCTACACCTTC. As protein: CASSLRLFYGYTF.